This entry lists 10 T cell receptor beta chains sequenced from one sample in a study of CD8 T cells in ankylosing spondylitis. General study findings and limits: It appeared that ankylosing spondylitis blood was characterized by a TCR beta motif of eight highly homologous variants.

A single record per CDR3 protein comes from TCRdb applying MiXCR to the 5' RACE reads. Among tens of thousands of distinct CDR3 sequences listed, 9% were seen once. These receptors are not linked to any known antigen. The sample was blood, either unsorted or a sorted T cell fraction (not recorded which). These receptors were obtained from a male donor with ankylosing spondylitis.

This clonotype appeared many times. J is TRBJ2-7 and V is TRBV6-1, with D unclear. CDR1 MNHNS and CDR2 SASEGT come from the germline V gene. This CDR3 contains 16 residues. Trimming cost V 2 bases and J 4 bases, with 18 bases left between them. CDR3 DNA: TGTGCCAGCAGTGAAAGTTGGTCGGCTTCCCCATACGAGCAGTACGTC. Amino acids: CASSESWSASPYEQYV.

The sample holds many counts of this clonotype. The rearrangement links TRBV11-2 to TRBJ2-1, with a tentative D call TRBD2 (6 bases). The CDR3 has 15 amino acids. From germline, CDR1 is SGHAT and CDR2 FQNNGV. With 6 bases removed from V and 0 bases from J, the gap between germline ends came to 12 bases. CDR3 in DNA: TGTGCCAGCAGTACGGACTATAGCTCCTACAATGAGCAGTTCTTC. This sequence encodes CASSTDYSSYNEQFF. The whole variable domain, filled in from reference TRBV11-2 and TRBJ2-1, reads EAGVAQSPRYKIIEKRQSVAFWCNPISGHATLYWYQQILGQGPKLLIQFQNNGVVDDSQLPKDRFSAERLKGVDSTLKIQPAKLEDSAVYLCASSTDYSSYNEQFFGPGTRLTVL.

The chain recombines TRBV7-8 with TRBJ2-5; a weak D match, TRBD2 (5 bases). The V gene lost 5 bases and the J gene lost 0 bases, with 10 bases spanning the gap. Germline V CDR1 and CDR2: SGHVS, FQNEAQ. There are 14 residues in the CDR3. The CDR3 spells CASSPADHQETQYF. CDR3 DNA sequence: TGTGCCAGCAGCCCAGCGGACCACCAAGAGACCCAGTACTTC.

This chain links TRBV9 with TRBJ2-7; D not resolved. The CDR3 runs to 15 residues. Trimming removed 0 bases at V and 2 bases at J, with 12 bases between. Germline V gives CDR1 SGDLS, CDR2 YYNGEE. CDR3 residues: CASSVGRASTYEQYF. The CDR3 DNA reads TGTGCCAGCAGCGTAGGTCGGGCCTCAACCTACGAGCAGTACTTC.

This clonotype was observed at least ten times. The chain couples TRBV24-1 to TRBJ2-1; D is perhaps TRBD1 (5 bases). V gave up 4 bases and J gave up 6 bases, with 9 bases separating them. This CDR3 comprises 13 residues. Germline V gene data show CDR1 as KGHDR and CDR2 as SFDVKD. The CDR3 spells CATSEGHLNEQFF. The CDR3 bases are TGTGCCACCAGTGAGGGGCATCTCAATGAGCAGTTCTTC.

In its sample, this clonotype was seen many times. The chain is built from TRBV3-1 and TRBJ2-1; 9 bases line up with TRBD2. J gave up 9 bases and V 3 bases, and 9 bases lay outside the gene matches. Per the germline V gene, CDR1 is LGHDT and CDR2 is YNNKEL (reference sequence). CDR3 length: 15 amino acids. CDR3 in amino acids: CASSHSAGGQAEQFF. For the CDR3, the DNA is TGTGCCAGCAGCCATTCAGCGGGAGGTCAGGCTGAGCAGTTCTTC.

This clonotype was found many times. V and J are TRBV10-2 and TRBJ2-1, with TRBD2 matching 7 bases. Germline V gene lookup returns CDR1 WSHSY and CDR2 SAAADI. The CDR3 length is 14 residues. Trimming removed 8 bases from V and 2 bases from J; junction bases left unmatched: 6. The chain's CDR3 is CASSPGLTYNEQFF. The CDR3 DNA is TGCGCCAGCTCGCCGGGACTAACCTACAATGAGCAGTTCTTC.

This clonotype was counted ten times or more. The chain is built from TRBV11-2 and TRBJ1-1; weak D call: TRBD1 (5 bases). The CDR3 is 15 residues long. Per germline, CDR1 SGHAT and CDR2 FQNNGV. Between the trimmed V and J ends, which lost 6 bases and 0 bases, there was a span of 14 bases. CDR3 nucleotide sequence: TGTGCCAGCAGTTGGGACTCCCCCCTGAACACTGAAGCTTTCTTT. This sequence encodes CASSWDSPLNTEAFF.

This clonotype was observed a handful of times. This chain joins TRBV6-6 and TRBJ2-7; TRBD1 aligns across 9 bases. From germline, CDR1 is MNHNY and CDR2 SVGAGI (reference sequence). The CDR3 is made up of 13 amino acids. With 5 bases clipped from V and 11 bases from J, the junction kept 10 bases outside the gene matches. The CDR3: CASSPLGQGKEYV. The CDR3 DNA follows: TGTGCCAGCAGTCCCCTCGGACAGGGGAAGGAGTACGTC.

This clonotype was detected a few times. J is TRBJ2-1 and V is TRBV12-3 or TRBV12-4; D is uncertain. The CDR3 totals 10 residues. Trimming pared 5 bases from V and 5 bases from J, leaving 1 base between. CDR3 amino acids: CASSNNEQFF. CDR3 bases: TGTGCCAGCAGTAACAATGAGCAGTTCTTC.